The rows below give T cell receptor beta chains drawn from one sample of a study of cytomegalovirus exposure and HLA in healthy donors. Sequencing was performed with immunoSEQ multiplex PCR; in TCRdb, only in-frame clones are kept and a portion is missing. The data contain 200,000 or so clones, around 86% of them singletons. Material for sequencing was PBMCs. The origin of the receptors is a woman aged 50 to 60 in good health and CMV-seropositive. The CDR3 runs from the conserved cysteine through the conserved F or W. A D gene is named only where the DNA matches it firmly. Clone size, where shown, is once, few, many, or a class for clones that have expanded.

v_call	j_call	clone_size	d_call	cdr3_aa	cdr3_nt
TRBV4-1	TRBJ1-2	.	TRBD1	CASSPPDRLYGYTF	TGCGCCAGCAGCCCACCGGACAGGCTCTATGGCTACACCTTC
TRBV18	TRBJ2-7	.	.	CASSPGLRYEQYF	TGTGCCAGCTCACCTGGGCTCCGCTACGAGCAGTACTTC
TRBV27	TRBJ2-7	.	TRBD2	CASSRLAGVSYEQYF	TGTGCCAGCAGCCGACTAGCGGGGGTCTCCTACGAGCAGTACTTC
TRBV18	TRBJ2-7	once	TRBD1	CASSPKGDRSYEQYF	TGTGCCAGCTCACCAAAGGGGGACAGGAGCTACGAGCAGTACTTC
TRBV5-1	TRBJ2-5	.	TRBD2	CASSLSASGDPYQETQYF	TGCGCCAGCAGCTTGTCCGCTAGCGGGGATCCGTACCAAGAGACCCAGTACTTC
TRBV6-5	TRBJ1-3	few	TRBD1	CASSYGTASGNTIYF	TGTGCCAGCAGTTACGGGACAGCCTCTGGAAACACCATATATTTT
TRBV5-4	TRBJ1-4	once	.	CASSSRDNEKLFF	TGTGCCAGCAGCTCCAGGGATAATGAAAAACTGTTTTTT
TRBV10-3	TRBJ2-7	.	TRBD2	CAISSGTSGGTYEQYF	TGTGCCATCTCGTCCGGGACTAGCGGGGGTACCTACGAGCAGTACTTC
TRBV28	TRBJ2-3	once	TRBD2	CASQTSASTDTQYF	TGTGCCAGCCAGACTAGCGCTAGCACAGATACGCAGTATTTT
TRBV19	TRBJ1-5	.	.	CASSAEGGNQPQHF	TGTGCCAGTAGTGCCGAGGGGGGCAATCAGCCCCAGCATTTT
TRBV4-3	TRBJ2-2	.	TRBD1	CASSLMVRGFPPGELFF	TGCGCCAGCAGCCTCATGGTCAGGGGGTTTCCCCCCGGGGAGCTGTTTTTT
TRBV14	TRBJ2-1	.	TRBD1	CASSQVLDRGPYNEQFF	TGTGCCAGCAGCCAAGTCTTGGACAGGGGACCCTACAATGAGCAGTTCTTC
TRBV5-1	TRBJ2-1	.	TRBD1	CASSPGTGYNEQFF	TGCGCCAGCAGCCCAGGGACAGGATACAATGAGCAGTTCTTC
TRBV27	TRBJ1-2	once	TRBD1	CASNPGQGSAGYTF	TGTGCCAGCAACCCGGGACAGGGGTCGGCTGGCTACACCTTC
TRBV20-1	TRBJ2-7	.	.	CSARDLSGQYF	TGCAGTGCTAGAGATCTGAGTGGGCAGTACTTC
TRBV6-4	TRBJ2-5	.	.	CASSDSAWCGEKETQYF	TGTGCCAGCAGTGACTCGGCGTGGTGCGGGGAAAAAGAGACCCAGTACTTC
TRBV4-2	TRBJ1-2	.	.	CASSQEPGTLNYGYTF	TGTGCCAGCAGCCAAGAGCCGGGTACCCTTAACTATGGCTACACCTTC
TRBV29-1	TRBJ2-3	.	TRBD2	CSVGLAGDLTDTQYF	TGCAGCGTTGGACTAGCGGGAGACCTCACAGATACGCAGTATTTT
TRBV29-1	TRBJ2-7	once	TRBD2	CSVEGSGGRYEQYF	TGCAGCGTTGAAGGTAGCGGGGGAAGGTACGAGCAGTACTTC
TRBV10-3	TRBJ2-5	.	.	CAISEATTQETQYF	TGTGCCATCAGTGAGGCGACTACCCAAGAGACCCAGTACTTC
TRBV5-6	TRBJ2-7	.	TRBD1	CASSNGQGHYEQYF	TGTGCCAGCAGCAATGGACAGGGCCACTACGAGCAGTACTTC
TRBV19	TRBJ2-1	.	.	CASKRGPSNEQFF	TGTGCCAGTAAAAGGGGTCCCAGCAATGAGCAGTTCTTC
TRBV28	TRBJ2-1	.	TRBD2	CASRSSGGVNEQFF	TGTGCCAGCAGATCCAGCGGGGGAGTCAATGAGCAGTTCTTC
TRBV7-2	TRBJ2-5	.	TRBD2	CASSLAPTSGQETQYF	TGTGCCAGCAGCTTAGCCCCCACTAGCGGGCAAGAGACCCAGTACTTC
TRBV7-2	TRBJ2-7	once	.	CASSFGGAVYEQYF	TGTGCCAGCAGCTTTGGGGGGGCAGTCTACGAGCAGTACTTC
TRBV7-9	TRBJ1-4	.	.	CASSLLHGTNEKLFF	TGTGCCAGCAGCCTCCTGCACGGAACTAATGAAAAACTGTTTTTT
TRBV6-1	TRBJ1-1	.	TRBD1	CASRPGQGRNTEAFF	TGTGCCAGCAGACCAGGACAGGGGCGGAACACTGAAGCTTTCTTT
TRBV5-1	TRBJ2-7	.	.	CASSGGQVFEQYF	TGCGCCTCTTCCGGCGGGCAGGTTTTCGAGCAGTACTTC
TRBV18	TRBJ1-3	once	.	CASSLDISGNTIYF	TGTGCCAGCTCACTGGACATCTCTGGAAACACCATATATTTT
TRBV11-3	TRBJ2-1	.	TRBD2	CASSLGLGSGRYYNEQFF	TGTGCCAGCAGCTTAGGTTTGGGTAGCGGGAGGTACTACAATGAGCAGTTCTTC
TRBV28	TRBJ2-7	.	TRBD2	CASSSLAGGETDEQYF	TGTGCCAGCAGTTCCCTAGCGGGAGGAGAAACCGACGAGCAGTACTTC
TRBV10-3	TRBJ2-7	.	.	CAISRDNSEQYF	TGTGCCATCAGTCGGGACAACTCCGAGCAGTACTTC
TRBV28	TRBJ2-7	.	TRBD2	CASWGSGTSDETLYEQYF	TGTGCCAGCTGGGGTTCCGGGACTAGCGATGAAACCCTCTACGAGCAGTACTTC
TRBV5-1	TRBJ2-2	once	TRBD1	CASRQGVANTGELFF	TGCGCCAGCAGGCAGGGGGTCGCGAACACCGGGGAGCTGTTTTTT
TRBV11-2	TRBJ1-4	.	TRBD1	CASSPGQRTTNEKLFF	TGTGCCAGCAGCCCGGGACAGAGGACAACTAATGAAAAACTGTTTTTT
TRBV7-7	TRBJ2-2	.	.	CASSRDRSTGELFF	TGTGCTAGCAGCCGTGACAGATCCACCGGGGAGCTGTTTTTT
TRBV28	TRBJ1-2	.	.	CASTENSGYTF	TGTGCCAGCACCGAGAACAGTGGCTACACCTTC
TRBV4-1	TRBJ2-1	once	TRBD2	CASSQAGAGGPNNEQFF	TGCGCCAGCAGCCAAGCTGGGGCGGGGGGGCCAAACAATGAGCAGTTCTTC
TRBV29-1	TRBJ2-5	.	TRBD1	CSVGLGQGLRETQYF	TGCAGCGTGGGGTTGGGACAGGGTCTTAGGGAGACCCAGTACTTC
TRBV6-5	TRBJ2-7	.	TRBD1	CASSSPGQGKGDEQYF	TGTGCCAGCAGTTCTCCGGGACAGGGGAAGGGGGACGAGCAGTACTTC
TRBV5-1	TRBJ2-3	.	.	CASSSTGAASTDTQYF	TGCGCCAGCAGTTCCACAGGAGCAGCTAGCACAGATACGCAGTATTTT
TRBV5-6	TRBJ2-6	.	.	CASSLYSGVGANVLTF	TGTGCCAGCAGCTTGTATTCAGGGGTTGGGGCCAACGTCCTGACTTTC
TRBV10-2	TRBJ2-2	.	TRBD1	CATRQGAGGELFF	TGCGCCACCAGACAGGGGGCAGGCGGGGAGCTGTTTTTT
TRBV28	TRBJ2-1	.	.	CASSSSGSVLLNEQFF	TGTGCCAGCAGTTCCTCAGGGTCGGTACTGTTGAATGAGCAGTTCTTC
TRBV5-6	TRBJ2-7	.	.	CASSRRDISYEQYF	TGTGCCAGCAGCCGCCGGGACATTTCCTACGAGCAGTACTTC
TRBV10-3	TRBJ2-6	.	.	CAISESSSGGGANVLTF	TGTGCCATCAGTGAGTCGTCTTCAGGTGGTGGGGCCAACGTCCTGACTTTC
TRBV5-8	TRBJ2-7	.	.	CASSLISGAEQYF	TGTGCCAGCAGCTTGATATCAGGGGCCGAGCAGTACTTC
TRBV6-1	TRBJ2-1	.	TRBD2	CASSILAGANNEQFF	TGTGCCAGCAGCATACTAGCGGGGGCCAACAATGAGCAGTTCTTC
TRBV5-1	TRBJ1-3	.	.	CASSSDTGSAPGNTIYF	TGCGCCAGCAGCTCTGATACAGGGTCCGCTCCTGGAAACACCATATATTTT
TRBV9	TRBJ2-1	.	.	CASSVTGGPPSYNEQFF	TGTGCCAGCAGCGTTACGGGGGGCCCACCTTCCTACAATGAGCAGTTCTTC
TRBV28	TRBJ1-4	.	.	CASSPGWGLLNEKLFF	TGTGCCAGCAGCCCCGGGTGGGGGCTCCTCAATGAAAAACTGTTTTTT